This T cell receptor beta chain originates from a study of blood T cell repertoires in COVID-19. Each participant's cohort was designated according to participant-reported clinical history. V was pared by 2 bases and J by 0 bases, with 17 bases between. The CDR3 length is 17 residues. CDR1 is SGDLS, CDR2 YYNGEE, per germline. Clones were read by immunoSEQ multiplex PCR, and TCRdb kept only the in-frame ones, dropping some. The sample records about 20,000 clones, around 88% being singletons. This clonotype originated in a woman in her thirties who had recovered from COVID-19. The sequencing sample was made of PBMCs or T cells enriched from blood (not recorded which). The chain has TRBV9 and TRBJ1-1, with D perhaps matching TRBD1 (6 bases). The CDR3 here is CASSVYTGYPMNTEAFF. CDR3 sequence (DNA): TGTGCCAGCAGCGTTTACACAGGGTATCCCATGAACACTGAAGCTTTCTTT. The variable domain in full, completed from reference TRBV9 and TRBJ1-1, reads DSGVTQTPKHLITATGQRVTLRCSPRSGDLSVYWYQQSLDQGLQFLIQYYNGEERAKGNILERFSAQQFPDLHSELNLSSLELGDSALYFCASSVYTGYPMNTEAFFGQGTRLTVV.